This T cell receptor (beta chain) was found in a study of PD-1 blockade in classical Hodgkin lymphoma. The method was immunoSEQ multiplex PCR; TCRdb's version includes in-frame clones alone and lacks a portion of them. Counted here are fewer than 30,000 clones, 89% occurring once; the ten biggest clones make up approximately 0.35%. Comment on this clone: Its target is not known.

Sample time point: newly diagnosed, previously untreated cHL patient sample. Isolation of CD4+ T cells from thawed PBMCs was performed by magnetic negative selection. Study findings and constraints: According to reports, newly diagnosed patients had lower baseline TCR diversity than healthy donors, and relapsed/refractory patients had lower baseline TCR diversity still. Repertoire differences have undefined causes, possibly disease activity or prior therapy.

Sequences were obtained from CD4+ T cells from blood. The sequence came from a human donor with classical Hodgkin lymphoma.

CDR3: CASSYGRSNYGYTF. CDR3 DNA: TGTGCCAGCAGTTACGGCCGGAGTAACTATGGCTACACCTTC. The V gene is TRBV6-6, the J gene TRBJ1-2, with no clear D. Germline CDR1 MNHNY, CDR2 SVGAGI (reference sequence). There are 14 residues in the CDR3. Trimming took off 2 bases at V and 1 base at J, with 8 bases between the two ends.